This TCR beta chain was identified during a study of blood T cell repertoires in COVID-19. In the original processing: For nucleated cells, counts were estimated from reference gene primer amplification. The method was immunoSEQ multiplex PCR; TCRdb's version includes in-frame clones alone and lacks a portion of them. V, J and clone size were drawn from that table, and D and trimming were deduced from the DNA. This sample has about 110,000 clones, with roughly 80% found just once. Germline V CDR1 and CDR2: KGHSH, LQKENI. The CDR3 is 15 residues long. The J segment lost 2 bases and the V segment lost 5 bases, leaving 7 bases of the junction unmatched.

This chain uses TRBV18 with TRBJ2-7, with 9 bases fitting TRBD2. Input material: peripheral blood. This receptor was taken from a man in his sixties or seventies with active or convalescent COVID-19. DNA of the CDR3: TGTGCCAGCTCATCCCCGGGACTAGCCCCCTACGAGCAGTACTTC. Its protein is CASSSPGLAPYEQYF.